A single T cell receptor beta chain is shown here with its context. The antigen remains unidentified. This CDR3 spans 12 amino acids. With 4 bases removed from V and 1 base from J, the gap between germline ends came to 7 bases. Germline CDR1 and CDR2: SQVTM and ANQGSEA. The data were obtained in a study of cytomegalovirus exposure and HLA in healthy donors. Study findings and constraints: Through in vitro validation, a few CMV-associated chains were shown to be specific for CMV antigens.

Only in-frame clones appear in the TCRdb table, and some are missing; sequencing was by immunoSEQ multiplex PCR. The profile shows a few hundred thousand clones, about 90% of them singletons. Sequencing was carried out using PBMCs. The clonotype comes from a woman aged 18-29 years in good health and CMV-seronegative. The chain uses TRBV29-1 and TRBJ1-1; D gene unclear. CDR3 protein: CSVGGENTEAFF. In DNA, the CDR3 is TGCAGCGTTGGCGGCGAGAACACTGAAGCTTTCTTT. The complete variable domain, with remaining parts taken from reference TRBV29-1 and TRBJ1-1, reads SAVISQKPSRDICQRGTSLTIQCQVDSQVTMMFWYRQQPGQSLTLIATANQGSEATYESGFVIDKFPISRPNLTFSTLTVSNMSPEDSSIYLCSVGGENTEAFFGQGTRLTVV.